What follows are 18 T cell receptor beta chains derived from one specimen sequenced in a study of Ad26.COV2.S vaccination and SARS-CoV-2 variants. Assay used: immunoSEQ multiplex PCR; TCRdb lists only in-frame clones, some missing. Among about 420,000 clones, around 89% were seen once, and the ten largest hold around 3.6%. The treatment was: about 20 received Ad26.COV2.S at low or high dose, single or two shots; about 5 received placebo; per-sample allocation not given. Repertoires come from day 63 after the first vaccine or placebo injection. The starting material was peripheral blood, obtained in a trial of Ad26.COV2.S vaccine versus placebo. These receptor sequences come from a person between 18 and 65 years old who received the Ad26.COV2.S COVID-19 vaccine or a placebo.

This clone was seen a handful of times. This chain uses TRBV6-5 with TRBJ2-3; D gene uncertain. Per germline, CDR1 MNHEY and CDR2 SVGAGI. This CDR3 region has 11 residues. Trimming removed 5 bases at V and 2 bases at J, with 2 bases between. The CDR3 protein is CASSTTDTQYF. The CDR3, as DNA: TGTGCCAGCAGTACCACAGATACGCAGTATTTT.

The rearrangement links TRBV10-3 to TRBJ2-3; D is possibly TRBD1 or TRBD2 (6 bases each). The V and J ends lost 2 bases and 0 bases respectively, with 15 bases between them. The CDR3 is 17 residues long. Per the germline V gene, CDR1 is ENHRY and CDR2 is SYGVKD. The CDR3 sequence: CAISEGGTHSSTDTQYF. DNA of the CDR3: TGTGCCATCAGTGAGGGCGGGACACATTCTAGCACAGATACGCAGTATTTT.

This clone has only a few counts. The J gene is TRBJ2-1, the V gene TRBV12-3 or TRBV12-4; 11 bases are shared with TRBD2. The J segment lost 5 bases and the V segment lost 7 bases, leaving 1 base of the junction unmatched. The CDR3 contains 13 residues. CDR3 protein: CASIAGGNNEQFF. DNA for the CDR3: TGTGCCAGCATAGCGGGGGGGAACAATGAGCAGTTCTTC.

The V and J genes are TRBV21-1 and TRBJ1-5; no check of the table's D call, TRBD1, against the DNA was made. TRBV21-1 is noted as a pseudogene. This CDR3 contains 15 residues. DNA of the CDR3: TGTGTCCCGGGACAGAGCAGAAATAGCAATCAGCCCCAGCATTTT. Residues: CVPGQSRNSNQPQHF.

This chain joins TRBV5-1 and TRBJ2-7, with D possibly matching TRBD1 (5 bases). This CDR3 is built from 15 residues. Germline V gene lookup returns CDR1 SGHRS and CDR2 YFSETQ. V gave up 2 bases and J gave up 3 bases, with 15 bases separating them. DNA of the CDR3: TGCGCCAGCAGCTTCTCCCGAACAGGTGACTACGAGCAGTACTTC. Amino acids: CASSFSRTGDYEQYF.

The chain carries TRBV5-1 and TRBJ2-3, with 7 bases matching TRBD1. CDR1 is SGHRS and CDR2 is YFSETQ in the germline V gene. The CDR3 sequence is 15 residues long. After removal of 5 bases from V and 7 bases from J, the junction contained 13 bases not matched to a gene. Here the CDR3 reads CASSSPGQSPYTQYF. The CDR3 DNA reads as TGCGCCAGCAGTTCGCCGGGACAGTCCCCATATACGCAGTATTTT.

This clone has more than one count but fewer than ten. The V and J genes are TRBV9 and TRBJ1-2; D ambiguous. The CDR3 is 13 amino acids. Per germline, CDR1 SGDLS and CDR2 YYNGEE. Trimming cost V 0 bases and J 1 base, with 4 bases left between them. The CDR3 sequence is CASSVDGNYGYTF. In DNA form, the CDR3 reads TGTGCCAGCAGCGTAGACGGTAACTATGGCTACACCTTC.

The chain couples TRBV28 to TRBJ1-5; the D is unclear. The CDR3 is 13 amino acids. Per the germline V gene, CDR1 is MDHEN and CDR2 is SYDVKM. V was trimmed by 6 bases and J by 9 bases, leaving 15 bases between them. In DNA form, the CDR3 reads TGTGCCAGCAGCCTTGTGGGAGTCCCGCCCCAGCATTTT. Protein product: CASSLVGVPPQHF.

V usage is TRBV2 and J usage is TRBJ1-4, with 9 bases lining up with TRBD1. Germline assignment: CDR1 SNHLY and CDR2 FYNNEI. V was clipped by 6 bases and J by 3 bases; unmatched bases: 8. This CDR3 is built from 16 residues. The CDR3 sequence: CASRQTGGAANEKLFF. CDR3 nucleotide sequence: TGTGCCAGCAGACAAACAGGGGGCGCGGCTAATGAAAAACTGTTTTTT.

This chain joins TRBV4-2 and TRBJ2-5, with a possible D match to TRBD1 (6 bases). CDR1 and CDR2 (germline): LGHNA, YNFKEQ. The CDR3 totals 16 residues. The V end lost 1 base, the J end lost 9 bases, and 21 bases lay between the germline ends. The chain's CDR3 is CASSQVLGQRSMAQYF. The CDR3 DNA is TGTGCCAGCAGCCAAGTATTAGGACAGAGGTCAATGGCCCAGTACTTC.

J is TRBJ2-1 and V is TRBV6-2 or TRBV6-3, with a possible D match to TRBD1 (6 bases). The V gene's germline CDR1 is MNHEY and CDR2 SVGEGT. CDR3 size: 14 residues. V dropped 5 bases and J dropped 4 bases, with 12 bases sitting between them. CDR3 DNA sequence: TGTGCCAGCAGTGAGCAGGGGACATACAATGAGCAGTTCTTC. This codes for CASSEQGTYNEQFF.

The genes are TRBV13 and TRBJ1-6, with D possibly TRBD1 on 5 matching bases. CDR3 size: 12 residues. Germline V gene data show CDR1 as PRHDT and CDR2 as FYEKMQ (reference sequence). V shed 5 bases and J shed 9 bases, with 8 bases lying between them. The CDR3 region has the DNA TGTGCCAGCAGCATCCAGGGTTCACCCCTCCACTTT. Translating gives CASSIQGSPLHF.

The CDR3 here is CASSSHPLAGGSGETQYF. The CDR3 DNA is TGTGCCAGCAGCTCCCACCCACTAGCGGGGGGGTCGGGAGAGACCCAGTACTTC. The rearrangement joins TRBV11-2 to TRBJ2-5; 13 positions agree with TRBD2. Trimming removed 4 bases from V and 4 bases from J; junction bases left unmatched: 12. The CDR3 is 18 residues long. The germline V gene has CDR1 SGHAT and CDR2 FQNNGV.

The V gene is TRBV28, the J gene TRBJ1-5; a weak D match, TRBD1 (5 bases). This CDR3 is built from 16 residues. The V gene's germline CDR1 is MDHEN and CDR2 SYDVKM. Trimming took 8 bases from V and 4 from J, leaving 21 bases between them. Here the CDR3 reads CASYGGGFLSNQPQHF. Written as DNA, the CDR3 is TGTGCCAGCTACGGGGGGGGGTTCCTTTCAAATCAGCCCCAGCATTTT.

The genes are TRBV7-6 and TRBJ2-1, with TRBD1 as a possible D gene (6 bases). Trimming pared 2 bases from V and 4 bases from J, leaving 15 bases between. This CDR3 has 16 residues. CDR1 is SGHVS, CDR2 FNYEAQ, per germline. CDR3 region: CASSLRTGTQYNEQFF. The CDR3, as DNA: TGTGCCAGCAGCTTAAGGACGGGGACACAATACAATGAGCAGTTCTTC.

This chain links TRBV6-5 with TRBJ1-2, with 9 bases lining up with TRBD1. Per germline, CDR1 MNHEY and CDR2 SVGAGI. V lost 5 bases, J lost 8 bases, and 6 bases stayed unmatched. CDR3 size: 13 residues. CDR3 region: CASSIGQGNGYTF. The CDR3 bases are TGTGCCAGCAGTATCGGACAGGGGAACGGCTACACCTTC.

The V and J genes are TRBV30 and TRBJ1-6; D is uncertain. V lost 0 bases and J 8 bases, leaving 11 bases between the germline ends. CDR3 length equals 14 residues. In germline, CDR1 is GTSNPN, CDR2 SVGIG (reference sequence). The DNA for the CDR3 is TGTGCCTGGAGTGTAGTTCCCGGCGATTCACCCCTCCACTTT. It yields the protein CAWSVVPGDSPLHF. Using reference TRBV30 and TRBJ1-6 for the parts outside the CDR3, the full variable domain is SQTIHQWPATLVQPVGSPLSLECTVEGTSNPNLYWYRQAAGRGLQLLFYSVGIGQISSEVPQNLSASRPQDRQFILSSKKLLLSDSGFYLCAWSVVPGDSPLHFGNGTRLTVT.

The chain combines TRBV5-6 with TRBJ1-2; maybe TRBD1 (6 bases). V was clipped by 4 bases and J by 4 bases, with 14 bases between them. Germline values: CDR1 SGHDT, CDR2 YYEEEE. The CDR3 is 14 residues long. CDR3 bases: TGTGCCAGCAGCGTCGGACAGTCATCCTATGGCTACACCTTC. This encodes CASSVGQSSYGYTF.